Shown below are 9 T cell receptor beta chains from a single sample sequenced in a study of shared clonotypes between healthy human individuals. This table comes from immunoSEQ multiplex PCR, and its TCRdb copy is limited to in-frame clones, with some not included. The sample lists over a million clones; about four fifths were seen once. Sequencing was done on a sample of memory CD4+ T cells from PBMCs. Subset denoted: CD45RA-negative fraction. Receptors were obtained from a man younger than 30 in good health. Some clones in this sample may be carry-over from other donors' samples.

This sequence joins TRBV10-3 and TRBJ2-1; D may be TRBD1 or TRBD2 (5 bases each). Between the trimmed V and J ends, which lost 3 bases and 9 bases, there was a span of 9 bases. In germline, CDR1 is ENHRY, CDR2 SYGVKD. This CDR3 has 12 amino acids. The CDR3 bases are TGTGCCATCAGTGAATGGGGGAGTGAGCAGTTCTTC. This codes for CAISEWGSEQFF.

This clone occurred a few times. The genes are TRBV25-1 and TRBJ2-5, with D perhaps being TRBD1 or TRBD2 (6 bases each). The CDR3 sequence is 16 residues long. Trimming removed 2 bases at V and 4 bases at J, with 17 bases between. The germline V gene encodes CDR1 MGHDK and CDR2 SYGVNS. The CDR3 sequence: CASSELGLGGAETQYF. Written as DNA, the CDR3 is TGTGCCAGCAGTGAACTAGGGCTCGGGGGCGCAGAGACCCAGTACTTC.

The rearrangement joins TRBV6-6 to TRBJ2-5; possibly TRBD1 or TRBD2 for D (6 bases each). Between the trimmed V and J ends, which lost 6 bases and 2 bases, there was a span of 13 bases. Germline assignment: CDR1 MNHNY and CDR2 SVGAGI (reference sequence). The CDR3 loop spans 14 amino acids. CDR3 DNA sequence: TGTGCCAGCAGGATTGGGGGGCTTCAAGAGACCCAGTACTTC. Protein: CASRIGGLQETQYF.

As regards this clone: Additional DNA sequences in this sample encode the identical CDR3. CDR3 DNA sequence: TGTGCCAGCAGCCTCGGGAGGAACACTGAAGCTTTCTTT. It is translated as CASSLGRNTEAFF. The chain couples TRBV7-6 to TRBJ1-1; D is unclear. Germline-derived CDR1 and CDR2 are SGHVS and FNYEAQ. V was clipped by 5 bases and J by 1 base, with 8 bases between them. There are 13 residues in the CDR3.

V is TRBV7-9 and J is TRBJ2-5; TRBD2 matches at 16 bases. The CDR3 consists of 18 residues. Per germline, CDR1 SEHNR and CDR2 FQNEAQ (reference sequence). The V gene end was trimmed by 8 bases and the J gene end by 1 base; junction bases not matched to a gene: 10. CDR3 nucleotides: TGTGCCAGCGCCTGGGGGACTAGCGGGAGGGCCAGCCAAGAGACCCAGTACTTC. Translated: CASAWGTSGRASQETQYF.

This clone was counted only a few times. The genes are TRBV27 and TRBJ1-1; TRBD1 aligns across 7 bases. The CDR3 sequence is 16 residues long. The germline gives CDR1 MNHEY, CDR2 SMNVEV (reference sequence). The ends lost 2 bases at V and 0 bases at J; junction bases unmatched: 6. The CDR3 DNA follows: TGTGCCAGCAGTTTAACAGGGGCCCGGATGAACACTGAAGCTTTCTTT. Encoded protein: CASSLTGARMNTEAFF.

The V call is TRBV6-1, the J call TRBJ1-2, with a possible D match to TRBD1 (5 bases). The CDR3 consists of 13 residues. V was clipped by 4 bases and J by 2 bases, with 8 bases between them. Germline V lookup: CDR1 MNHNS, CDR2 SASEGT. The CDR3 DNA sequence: TGTGCCAGCAGTGCCCAGGGAAACTATGGCTACACCTTC. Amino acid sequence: CASSAQGNYGYTF.

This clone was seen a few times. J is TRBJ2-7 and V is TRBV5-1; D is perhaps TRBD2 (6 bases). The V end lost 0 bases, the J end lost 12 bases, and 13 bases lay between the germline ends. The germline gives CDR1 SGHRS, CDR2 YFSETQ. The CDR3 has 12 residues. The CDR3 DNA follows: TGCGCCAGCAGCTTGGACCTAGCGCCATCGTACTTC. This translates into CASSLDLAPSYF.

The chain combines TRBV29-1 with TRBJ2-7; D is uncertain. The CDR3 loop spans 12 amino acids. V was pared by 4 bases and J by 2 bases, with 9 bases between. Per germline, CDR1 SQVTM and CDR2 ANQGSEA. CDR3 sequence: CSVARLPYEQYF. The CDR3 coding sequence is TGCAGCGTTGCACGTTTACCCTACGAGCAGTACTTC.